These 25 T cell receptor beta chains came from one sample sequenced in a study of cytomegalovirus exposure and HLA in healthy donors. PCR used 60 Vbeta primers and 13 Jbeta primers. Generated by immunoSEQ multiplex PCR, the TCRdb table keeps only in-frame clones and is missing some. This table holds around 200,000 clones, 75% to 90% found once. Sequences were obtained from PBMCs. These receptors were obtained from a boy between 10 and 17 years old in good health and CMV-seronegative.

This chain joins TRBV9 and TRBJ2-1, with D perhaps matching TRBD2 (6 bases). Germline values: CDR1 SGDLS, CDR2 YYNGEE. V shed 4 bases and J shed 2 bases, with 13 bases lying between them. The CDR3 has 15 residues. The CDR3 DNA reads as TGTGCCAGCAGCCGGGGGAGCCCCCCCTACAATGAGCAGTTCTTC. Translated, it gives CASSRGSPPYNEQFF. The whole variable domain, filled in from reference TRBV9 and TRBJ2-1, reads DSGVTQTPKHLITATGQRVTLRCSPRSGDLSVYWYQQSLDQGLQFLIQYYNGEERAKGNILERFSAQQFPDLHSELNLSSLELGDSALYFCASSRGSPPYNEQFFGPGTRLTVL.

The gene calls are TRBV2 and TRBJ1-1, with 9 bases matching TRBD1. V gave up 4 bases and J gave up 4 bases; unmatched junction bases: 7. Germline-derived CDR1 and CDR2 are SNHLY and FYNNEI. This CDR3 has 15 residues. This CDR3 reads CASSALTGGGTEAFF. The CDR3 DNA is TGTGCCAGCAGTGCCTTGACAGGGGGAGGCACTGAAGCTTTCTTT.

The gene calls are TRBV14 and TRBJ1-3, with unresolved D. CDR3 length equals 15 residues. The germline V and J ends were trimmed by 1 base and 4 bases, with 11 bases remaining between them. Germline CDR1 and CDR2: SGHDN and FVKESK. CDR3 sequence: CASSQVEFRGNTIYF. The CDR3 region has the DNA TGTGCCAGCAGCCAAGTGGAGTTCCGAGGAAACACCATATATTTT.

The J gene is TRBJ2-3, the V gene TRBV11-2; 9 bases fit TRBD1. The CDR3 has 16 amino acids. Germline trimming cut 6 bases from V and 3 bases from J; bases unmatched to any gene: 10. CDR1 is SGHAT, CDR2 FQNNGV, per germline. CDR3 coding DNA: TGTGCCAGCAGAAACTTAGGGACAGGGAGAACAGATACGCAGTATTTT. Translated, it gives CASRNLGTGRTDTQYF.

The chain has TRBV4-1 and TRBJ1-2, with 9 bases matching TRBD1. This CDR3 has 13 residues. Germline V gene lookup returns CDR1 MGHRA and CDR2 YSYEKL. Trimming at V came to 1 base and at J to 6 bases, leaving 0 bases not matched to a gene. CDR3 region: CASSQGTGDGYTF. The DNA for the CDR3 is TGCGCCAGCAGCCAAGGGACAGGGGATGGCTACACCTTC.

This chain links TRBV7-9 with TRBJ1-5, with D possibly TRBD1 on 5 matching bases. Trimming removed 2 bases from V and 1 base from J, with 6 bases in between. CDR3 length: 14 residues. Germline lookup yields CDR1 SEHNR and CDR2 FQNEAQ (reference sequence). CDR3 nucleotide sequence: TGTGCCAGCAGCTTAAGGGGCAGCAATCAGCCCCAGCATTTT. The encoded protein is CASSLRGSNQPQHF.

The V call is TRBV11-2, the J call TRBJ2-3; no definite D call. CDR1 and CDR2 from the germline V gene are SGHAT and FQNNGV. The CDR3 length is 16 residues. V lost 1 base and J 1 base, leaving 12 bases between the germline ends. CDR3 protein: CASSLGAASGTDTQYF. Here the CDR3 DNA reads TGTGCCAGCAGCTTAGGGGCAGCCTCTGGCACAGATACGCAGTATTTT.

The rearrangement uses TRBV2 and TRBJ1-2; no clear D. CDR3 length: 16 residues. The germline V and J ends were trimmed by 5 bases and 7 bases, with 23 bases remaining between them. The germline gives CDR1 SNHLY, CDR2 FYNNEI. CDR3 nucleotides: TGTGCCAGCAGTCCTCATACGGGCCGGCGGGCTGTTGGCTACACCTTC. As protein: CASSPHTGRRAVGYTF.

The CDR3 region is CASSGTGISTDTQYF. The CDR3 DNA follows: TGTGCCAGCAGTGGTACCGGGATTAGCACAGATACGCAGTATTTT. V is TRBV6-1 and J is TRBJ2-3; tentative D call: TRBD2 (5 bases). From germline, CDR1 is MNHNS and CDR2 SASEGT. The CDR3 runs 15 residues. Trimming removed 4 bases at V and 0 bases at J, with 11 bases between.

This clone was observed a single time. The chain couples TRBV2 to TRBJ1-5, with TRBD1 matching over 7 bases. CDR1 and CDR2 (germline): SNHLY, FYNNEI. The CDR3 loop spans 17 amino acids. The trim removed 3 bases at V and 0 bases at J, leaving 8 bases unmatched. This CDR3 reads CASSEPGGRNSNQPQHF. The CDR3, as DNA: TGTGCCAGCAGTGAGCCAGGGGGGCGAAATAGCAATCAGCCCCAGCATTTT. Filled out from reference TRBV2 and TRBJ1-5, the complete variable domain reads EPEVTQTPSHQVTQMGQEVILRCVPISNHLYFYWYRQILGQKVEFLVSFYNNEISEKSEIFDDQFSVERPDGSNFTLKIRSTKLEDSAMYFCASSEPGGRNSNQPQHFGDGTRLSIL.

The V gene is TRBV9, the J gene TRBJ1-1; 9 bases are shared with TRBD1. Germline assignment: CDR1 SGDLS and CDR2 YYNGEE. V was clipped by 0 bases and J by 5 bases; unmatched bases: 8. The CDR3 is made up of 16 amino acids. This chain's CDR3 is CASSVVAGQGKTEAFF. CDR3 nucleotides: TGTGCCAGCAGCGTAGTGGCGGGACAGGGCAAGACTGAAGCTTTCTTT.

The chain couples TRBV7-6 to TRBJ1-2, with a tentative D call TRBD1 (5 bases). This CDR3 is built from 16 residues. V gave up 2 bases and J gave up 8 bases, with 21 bases separating them. Looked up from germline, CDR1 is SGHVS and CDR2 is FNYEAQ. The CDR3 sequence: CASSLTQPASGSGYTF. CDR3 nucleotide sequence: TGTGCCAGCAGCTTAACTCAGCCGGCCTCAGGGTCCGGCTACACCTTC.

V is TRBV6-1 and J is TRBJ1-4; D possibly corresponds to TRBD1 (5 bases). With 7 bases removed from V and 6 bases from J, the gap between germline ends came to 12 bases. CDR1 and CDR2 (germline): MNHNS, SASEGT. This CDR3 has 13 residues. The CDR3 region is CASKGRGDEKLFF. The CDR3 DNA reads TGTGCCAGCAAGGGACGGGGGGATGAAAAACTGTTTTTT.

The V gene is TRBV28, the J gene TRBJ2-2, with 11 bases aligning to TRBD2. The junction had 16 bases not matched to a gene; V was cut back by 6 bases and J by 1 base. Germline V gene sequence: CDR1 MDHEN, CDR2 SYDVKM. The CDR3 length is 20 residues. As DNA, the CDR3 is TGTGCCAGCAGGCCTGGGACTAGCGGTACCACTGGCATGAACACCGGGGAGCTGTTTTTT. This sequence encodes CASRPGTSGTTGMNTGELFF.

This chain connects TRBV4-3 to TRBJ2-1; 9 positions match TRBD2. J gave up 7 bases and V 4 bases, and 11 bases lay outside the gene matches. CDR1 is LGHNA, CDR2 YSLEER, per germline. The CDR3 has 16 residues. The CDR3: CASSLDGRTSVNEQFF. DNA of the CDR3: TGCGCCAGCAGCCTAGATGGGAGGACTAGCGTGAATGAGCAGTTCTTC.

This clone was seen a single time. The chain links TRBV19 to TRBJ2-7; 7 nucleotides line up with TRBD2. The V gene end was trimmed by 4 bases and the J gene end by 3 bases; junction bases not matched to a gene: 6. The CDR3 contains 14 residues. The germline V gene encodes CDR1 LNHDA and CDR2 SQIVND (reference sequence). CDR3 bases: TGTGCCAGTAGTACCCCGGGACTATTCTACGAGCAGTACTTC. Protein product: CASSTPGLFYEQYF.

This chain connects TRBV6-5 to TRBJ1-4, with a possible D match to TRBD1 (6 bases). Trimming removed 0 bases at V and 8 bases at J, with 10 bases between. This CDR3 is built from 14 residues. The germline V gene has CDR1 MNHEY and CDR2 SVGAGI. The CDR3, as DNA: TGTGCCAGCAGTTACTCAGGGGGTCGGGAAAAACTGTTTTTT. Translating gives CASSYSGGREKLFF.

This clone was seen a few times. The chain recombines TRBV10-3 with TRBJ2-3; 11 bases map to TRBD2. Losses at the gene ends were 10 bases for V and 6 bases for J; bases not matched to a gene: 15. CDR1 and CDR2 from the germline V gene are ENHRY and SYGVKD. This CDR3 region has 16 residues. The CDR3 protein is CATAGVGLAGGDTQYF. In DNA, the CDR3 is TGTGCCACGGCAGGAGTGGGGCTAGCGGGAGGCGATACGCAGTATTTT.

The chain couples TRBV4-3 to TRBJ1-2; 8 bases align to TRBD1. Germline V gives CDR1 LGHNA, CDR2 YSLEER. With V trimmed by 7 bases and J by 4 bases, 5 bases remained unmatched. This CDR3 comprises 13 residues. The CDR3 DNA follows: TGCGCCAGCAAGGTACAGGGGGGCTATGGCTACACCTTC. Its translation: CASKVQGGYGYTF.

The V and J genes are TRBV7-2 and TRBJ2-7; 8 positions agree with TRBD1. Looked up from germline, CDR1 is SGHTA and CDR2 is FQGNSA. V trimming: 1 base; J trimming: 4 bases; junction bases outside the gene matches: 12. CDR3 size: 17 residues. The CDR3 is CASSLEPGQGPTYEQYF. The CDR3 region has the DNA TGTGCCAGCAGCTTAGAGCCTGGACAGGGCCCCACTTACGAGCAGTACTTC.

This chain joins TRBV9 and TRBJ1-5, with D hard to call. V was trimmed by 0 bases and J by 4 bases, leaving 8 bases between them. Germline-derived CDR1 and CDR2 are SGDLS and YYNGEE. The length of the CDR3 is 14 residues. This CDR3 is CASSVGGLNQPQHF. Written as DNA, the CDR3 is TGTGCCAGCAGCGTAGGAGGGCTGAATCAGCCCCAGCATTTT.

The V gene is TRBV4-1, the J gene TRBJ1-6; D ambiguous. CDR1 MGHRA and CDR2 YSYEKL come from the germline V gene. The CDR3 extends over 14 amino acids. The V and J ends lost 0 bases and 7 bases respectively, with 7 bases between them. CDR3 protein: CASSQDGVNSPLHF. Written as DNA, the CDR3 is TGCGCCAGCAGCCAAGACGGAGTCAATTCACCCCTCCACTTT.

The chain is built from TRBV5-5 and TRBJ2-5; possibly TRBD2 for D (7 bases). Germline CDR1 reads SGHKS; CDR2 reads YYEKEE (reference sequence). Trimming stripped 4 bases from V and 1 base from J, with 20 bases between. The CDR3 is 17 residues long. CDR3 amino acids: CASSPGRGALGQETQYF. The CDR3 DNA reads as TGTGCCAGCAGCCCCGGTCGGGGGGCGCTGGGCCAAGAGACCCAGTACTTC.

The V and J genes are TRBV7-2 and TRBJ1-1; 7 bases agree with TRBD1. The CDR3 runs 14 residues. Germline V gene sequence: CDR1 SGHTA, CDR2 FQGNSA. The V and J ends lost 1 base and 7 bases, in that order; junction bases with no gene match: 6. CDR3 residues: CASSLGPRQGEAFF. Written as DNA, the CDR3 is TGTGCCAGCAGCTTAGGCCCACGACAGGGTGAAGCTTTCTTT. Supplemented by reference TRBV7-2 and TRBJ1-1, the full variable domain reads GAGVSQSPSNKVTEKGKDVELRCDPISGHTALYWYRQSLGQGLEFLIYFQGNSAPDKSGLPSDRFSAERTGGSVSTLTIQRTQQEDSAVYLCASSLGPRQGEAFFGQGTRLTVV.

The chain has TRBV6-1 and TRBJ1-4; 10 nucleotides agree with TRBD1. CDR1 and CDR2 from the germline V gene are MNHNS and SASEGT. There are 15 residues in the CDR3. V shed 5 bases, J shed 6 bases, and the junction held 6 bases outside the gene matches. The CDR3 bases are TGTGCCAGCAGTTCGGCCGGGACAGGGGATGAAAAACTGTTTTTT. It encodes CASSSAGTGDEKLFF.